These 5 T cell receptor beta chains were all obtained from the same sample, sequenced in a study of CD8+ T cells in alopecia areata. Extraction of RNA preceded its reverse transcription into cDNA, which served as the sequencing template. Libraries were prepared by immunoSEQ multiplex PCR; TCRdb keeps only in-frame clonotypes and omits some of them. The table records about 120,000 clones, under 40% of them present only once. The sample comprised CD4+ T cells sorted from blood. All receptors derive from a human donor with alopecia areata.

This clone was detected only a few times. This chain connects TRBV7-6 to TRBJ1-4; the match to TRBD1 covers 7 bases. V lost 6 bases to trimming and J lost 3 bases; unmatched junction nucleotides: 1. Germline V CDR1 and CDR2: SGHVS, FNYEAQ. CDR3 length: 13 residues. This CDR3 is CASRRGPNEKLFF. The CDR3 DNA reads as TGTGCCAGCAGAAGGGGGCCTAATGAAAAACTGTTTTTT.

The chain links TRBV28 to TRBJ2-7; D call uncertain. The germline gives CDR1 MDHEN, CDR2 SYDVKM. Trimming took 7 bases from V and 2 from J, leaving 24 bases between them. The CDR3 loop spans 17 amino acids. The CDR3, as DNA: TGTGCCAGCAAAGGTAGGGTCCGCGTCCTTCCCGCCTACGAGCAGTACTTC. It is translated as CASKGRVRVLPAYEQYF. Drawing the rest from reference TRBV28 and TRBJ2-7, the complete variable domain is DVKVTQSSRYLVKRTGEKVFLECVQDMDHENMFWYRQDPGLGLRLIYFSYDVKMKEKGDIPEGYSVSREKKERFSLILESASTNQTSMYLCASKGRVRVLPAYEQYFGPGTRLTVT.

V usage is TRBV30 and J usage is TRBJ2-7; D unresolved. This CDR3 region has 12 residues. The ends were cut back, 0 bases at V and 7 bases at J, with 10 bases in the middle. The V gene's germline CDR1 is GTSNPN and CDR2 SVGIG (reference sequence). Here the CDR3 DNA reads TGTGCCTGGAGTGTTTCCCCCATAGAGCAGTACTTC. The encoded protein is CAWSVSPIEQYF.

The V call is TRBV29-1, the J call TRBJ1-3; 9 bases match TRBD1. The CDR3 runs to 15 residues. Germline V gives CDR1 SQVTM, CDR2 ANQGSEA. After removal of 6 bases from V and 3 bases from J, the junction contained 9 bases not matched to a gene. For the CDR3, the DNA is TGCAGCGTGGGGGGGACAGGGTCCGTTGGAAACACCATATATTTT. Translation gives CSVGGTGSVGNTIYF.

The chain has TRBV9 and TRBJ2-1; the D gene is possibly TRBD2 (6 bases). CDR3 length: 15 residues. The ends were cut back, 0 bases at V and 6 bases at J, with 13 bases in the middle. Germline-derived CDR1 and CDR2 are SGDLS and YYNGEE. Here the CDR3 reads CASSVDPLASNEQFF. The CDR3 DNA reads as TGTGCCAGCAGCGTAGACCCCCTAGCGTCCAATGAGCAGTTCTTC.